Below, 32 T cell receptor beta chains from the same sample are listed, as sequenced in a study of T-cell memory formation after mild COVID-19. MiXCR, applied by TCRdb to the 5' RACE reads, yields one record per CDR3 protein. The sample shows some 43,000 distinct CDR3 sequences, 5% to 7% of them seen only once. Sequenced sample: PBMCs or a T cell subset sorted from them (not recorded which). Source of these receptors: an adult who had mild COVID-19 (a few samples of this study predate the infection). Cell type and time point are not known.

This clonotype has ten or more counts. This CDR3 reads CASSQSRRGAINEQFF. The CDR3 nucleotides are TGCGCCAGCAGTCAATCGAGGAGGGGCGCGATCAATGAGCAGTTCTTC. The rearrangement joins TRBV23-1 to TRBJ2-1; maybe TRBD2 (6 bases). TRBV23-1 is classed as an ORF, of uncertain function. CDR3 length equals 16 residues. Trimming stripped 0 bases from V and 6 bases from J, with 15 bases between.

CDR3 region: CATSRDPWTSGHEQFF. The CDR3 DNA sequence: TGTGCCACCAGCAGAGATCCGTGGACTAGCGGACATGAGCAGTTCTTC. The chain has TRBV15 and TRBJ2-1; TRBD2 agrees at 10 bases. CDR3 length equals 16 residues. CDR1 is LNHNV and CDR2 is YYDKDF in the germline V gene (reference sequence). The J segment lost 8 bases and the V segment lost 0 bases, leaving 7 bases of the junction unmatched.

This clonotype was observed many times. The chain carries TRBV5-1 and TRBJ2-7, with TRBD2 as a possible D gene (7 bases). V gave up 4 bases and J gave up 0 bases, with 14 bases separating them. Germline CDR1 SGHRS, CDR2 YFSETQ. The CDR3 covers 15 residues. The CDR3 region has the DNA TGCGCCAGCAGCGGGGGGGCAGGTCGCTCCTACGAGCAGTACTTC. It is translated as CASSGGAGRSYEQYF. Drawing the rest from reference TRBV5-1 and TRBJ2-7, the complete variable domain is KAGVTQTPRYLIKTRGQQVTLSCSPISGHRSVSWYQQTPGQGLQFLFEYFSETQRNKGNFPGRFSGRQFSNSRSEMNVSTLELGDSALYLCASSGGAGRSYEQYFGPGTRLTVT.

This clonotype has only a few counts. J is TRBJ1-5 and V is TRBV18, with TRBD1 as a possible D gene (5 bases). Germline V gene lookup returns CDR1 KGHSH and CDR2 LQKENI. The CDR3 has 14 residues. The germline V and J ends were trimmed by 3 bases and 4 bases, with 10 bases remaining between them. CDR3 residues: CASSPQGGNQPQHF. The CDR3 region has the DNA TGTGCCAGCTCACCGCAGGGTGGAAATCAGCCCCAGCATTTT.

In its sample, this clonotype was seen a few times. The chain employs TRBV11-3 and TRBJ1-6; D is perhaps TRBD1 (5 bases). Trimming removed 0 bases from V and 10 bases from J, with 7 bases in between. CDR1 is SGHNT and CDR2 is YENEEA in the germline V gene. The CDR3 has 13 residues. The CDR3 is CASSLDGGSPLHF. CDR3 nucleotide sequence: TGTGCCAGCAGCTTAGATGGGGGATCACCCCTCCACTTT.

Only a few counts were recorded for this clonotype. This chain links TRBV4-1 with TRBJ1-1; TRBD1 matches 9 bases. J lost 5 bases, V lost 0 bases, and 7 bases had no gene match. Germline CDR1 reads MGHRA; CDR2 reads YSYEKL. The CDR3 has 16 residues. Here the CDR3 reads CASSQEPGQGLTEAFF. CDR3 sequence (DNA): TGCGCCAGCAGCCAAGAGCCGGGACAGGGATTGACTGAAGCTTTCTTT.

Ten or more counts support this clonotype. The chain employs TRBV7-9 and TRBJ2-1, with 10 positions matching TRBD2. From germline, CDR1 is SEHNR and CDR2 FQNEAQ (reference sequence). V gave up 5 bases and J gave up 8 bases; unmatched junction bases: 15. There are 17 residues in the CDR3. The CDR3, as DNA: TGTGCCAGCAGCCTGTCTATTTCTAGCGGGGGTTTCGATGAGCAGTTCTTC. Its translation: CASSLSISSGGFDEQFF. Complete variable domain (other parts from reference TRBV7-9 and TRBJ2-1): DTGVSQNPRHKITKRGQNVTFRCDPISEHNRLYWYRQTLGQGPEFLTYFQNEAQLEKSRLLSDRFSAERPKGSFSTLEIQRTEQGDSAMYLCASSLSISSGGFDEQFFGPGTRLTVL.

The V and J genes are TRBV5-1 and TRBJ1-2; 9 positions agree with TRBD1. The ends lost 4 bases at V and 4 bases at J; junction bases unmatched: 5. Germline V gene sequence: CDR1 SGHRS, CDR2 YFSETQ. This CDR3 comprises 14 residues. The CDR3 loop reads CASSVGQGPYGYTF. The CDR3 nucleotides are TGCGCCAGCAGCGTCGGACAGGGGCCCTATGGCTACACCTTC.

CDR3 sequence reads: CAWSAVGRAGPTYNEQFF. The CDR3 nucleotides read TGTGCCTGGAGTGCGGTCGGGAGGGCCGGTCCCACCTACAATGAGCAGTTCTTC. The chain is built from TRBV30 and TRBJ2-1; the match to TRBD2 covers 8 bases. The V gene end was trimmed by 1 base and the J gene end by 2 bases; junction bases not matched to a gene: 13. CDR1 is GTSNPN, CDR2 SVGIG, per germline (reference sequence). This CDR3 comprises 18 residues.

This clonotype has just a few counts. The gene calls are TRBV6-2 or TRBV6-3 and TRBJ1-2; D is unclear. This CDR3 has 17 residues. Trimming took off 3 bases at V and 2 bases at J, with 19 bases between the two ends. Germline CDR1 MNHEY, CDR2 SVGEGT. The CDR3 DNA follows: TGTGCCAGCAGTTATAACCCTGGCCTACCAGTCAACTATGGCTACACCTTC. Its translation: CASSYNPGLPVNYGYTF.

This clonotype was seen repeatedly, ten times or more. The rearrangement uses TRBV5-1 and TRBJ2-5; the D is unclear. This CDR3 has 14 amino acids. The V and J ends lost 4 bases and 0 bases respectively, with 10 bases between them. Germline CDR1 is SGHRS and CDR2 is YFSETQ. CDR3: CASSPGSYQETQYF. The CDR3 region has the DNA TGCGCCAGCAGCCCCGGCAGCTACCAAGAGACCCAGTACTTC.

The sample holds a few counts of this clonotype. The chain employs TRBV27 and TRBJ2-7; D may be TRBD1 (6 bases). Trimming left V 5 bases short and J 7 bases short, with 24 bases between. The CDR3 is made up of 16 amino acids. Looked up from germline, CDR1 is MNHEY and CDR2 is SMNVEV (reference sequence). The DNA of the CDR3 is TGTGCCAGCAGTAAAAGCCCCGGACAGAGTTACATGGAGCAGTACTTC. Translating it yields CASSKSPGQSYMEQYF.

This clonotype occurred many times. This rearrangement joins TRBV20-1 to TRBJ2-5; 7 positions match TRBD2. The germline V gene encodes CDR1 DFQATT and CDR2 SNEGSKA (reference sequence). This CDR3 has 15 amino acids. J lost 5 bases, V lost 6 bases, and 15 bases had no gene match. CDR3 protein: CSACHPLGGLETQYF. The CDR3 nucleotides are TGCAGTGCCTGCCACCCCCTCGGGGGGTTGGAGACCCAGTACTTC.

This clonotype was seen repeatedly, ten times or more. The chain carries TRBV5-1 and TRBJ2-7; 10 bases line up with TRBD1. Germline V gene lookup returns CDR1 SGHRS and CDR2 YFSETQ. V dropped 1 base and J dropped 5; count of bases not matched to a gene: 3. The CDR3 contains 14 residues. CDR3 nucleotide sequence: TGCGCCAGCAGCTTGCCCGGGACAGGGGACGAGCAGTACTTC. It yields the protein CASSLPGTGDEQYF.

This clonotype was recorded many times. The chain joins TRBV2 to TRBJ2-1, with TRBD2 matching 13 bases. With 8 bases clipped from V and 9 bases from J, the junction kept 10 bases outside the gene matches. The CDR3 extends over 15 amino acids. Looked up from germline, CDR1 is SNHLY and CDR2 is FYNNEI. CDR3 residues: CASDGPTSGGGEQFF. The CDR3 DNA is TGTGCCAGCGATGGACCTACTAGCGGGGGGGGTGAGCAGTTCTTC. Using reference TRBV2 and TRBJ2-1 for the parts outside the CDR3, the full variable domain is EPEVTQTPSHQVTQMGQEVILRCVPISNHLYFYWYRQILGQKVEFLVSFYNNEISEKSEIFDDQFSVERPDGSNFTLKIRSTKLEDSAMYFCASDGPTSGGGEQFFGPGTRLTVL.

This clonotype was observed a handful of times. This CDR3 reads CASSQGYGGIQTQYF. CDR3 DNA sequence: TGCGCCAGCAGCCAAGGTTACGGGGGGATACAGACCCAGTACTTC. V usage is TRBV4-1 and J usage is TRBJ2-5, with 7 nucleotides matching TRBD2. J gave up 6 bases and V 1 base, and 8 bases lay outside the gene matches. Germline CDR1 is MGHRA and CDR2 is YSYEKL. The CDR3 spans 15 residues.

Notes on this clonotype: A much larger clonotype is one base distant, so this may be a read error. The chain uses TRBV14 and TRBJ2-5, with D hard to call. The length of the CDR3 is 14 residues. Germline-derived CDR1 and CDR2 are SGHDN and FVKESK. In DNA form, the CDR3 reads TGTGCCAGCAGACAAGTTGGAGTGGAAGAGACCCAGTACTTC. Translation gives CASRQVGVEETQYF.

A few counts support this clonotype. The chain couples TRBV7-2 to TRBJ2-1; the D is unclear. With 0 bases removed from V and 7 bases from J, the gap between germline ends came to 7 bases. Germline-derived CDR1 and CDR2 are SGHTA and FQGNSA. The CDR3 extends over 13 amino acids. CDR3 bases: TGTGCCAGCAGCTTAGCGGTGAGGAATGAGCAGTTCTTC. As protein: CASSLAVRNEQFF.

The rearrangement joins TRBV25-1 to TRBJ2-1; maybe TRBD2 (5 bases). V shed 10 bases and J shed 6 bases, with 16 bases lying between them. Germline V CDR1 and CDR2: MGHDK, SYGVNS. The CDR3 covers 13 residues. The DNA for the CDR3 is TGTGCCACCGCCGAGGGCTTAGGCAATGAGCAGTTCTTC. Translation: CATAEGLGNEQFF.

This CDR3 reads CASSQEGRNEQFF. CDR3 bases: TGTGCCAGTAGTCAGGAGGGCCGCAATGAGCAGTTCTTC. This rearrangement joins TRBV19 to TRBJ2-1; D may be TRBD2 (6 bases). Germline V gene lookup returns CDR1 LNHDA and CDR2 SQIVND (reference sequence). V was trimmed by 5 bases and J by 6 bases, leaving 11 bases between them. This CDR3 spans 13 amino acids.

Ten or more counts support this clonotype. V gene TRBV4-2 combines with J gene TRBJ2-5; D perhaps matches TRBD1 (5 bases). The CDR3 loop spans 14 amino acids. CDR1 is LGHNA and CDR2 is YNFKEQ in the germline V gene. V lost 1 base and J 5 bases, leaving 11 bases between the germline ends. CDR3 sequence (DNA): TGTGCCAGCAGCCAAGCAGGGAAAGAGGAGACCCAGTACTTC. Amino acids: CASSQAGKEETQYF.

The V and J genes are TRBV4-2 and TRBJ1-6; TRBD1 is a possible D gene (5 bases). Germline assignment: CDR1 LGHNA and CDR2 YNFKEQ. The CDR3 has 16 residues. The V and J ends lost 1 base and 7 bases respectively, with 14 bases between them. The CDR3, as DNA: TGTGCCAGCAGCCAAGCGGGGGTCTCCGGGAATTCACCCCTCCACTTT. Amino acid sequence: CASSQAGVSGNSPLHF.

This clonotype showed up many times. The CDR3 sequence: CSVPPAAGTSYNEQFF. For the CDR3, the DNA is TGCAGCGTTCCCCCGGCAGCCGGGACTTCTTACAATGAGCAGTTCTTC. The chain combines TRBV29-1 with TRBJ2-1; D might be TRBD2 (6 bases). In germline, CDR1 is SQVTM, CDR2 ANQGSEA. The CDR3 contains 16 residues. Trimming removed 5 bases at V and 4 bases at J, with 21 bases between.

This chain connects TRBV19 to TRBJ1-5; D not resolved. This CDR3 has 13 residues. The V and J ends lost 4 bases and 6 bases respectively, with 10 bases between them. Germline assignment: CDR1 LNHDA and CDR2 SQIVND (reference sequence). CDR3 in amino acids: CASSTRRGQPQHF. As DNA, the CDR3 is TGTGCCAGTAGTACCCGGCGGGGTCAGCCCCAGCATTTT.

This clonotype was picked up many times. The gene calls are TRBV12-3 or TRBV12-4 and TRBJ2-7; 8 positions match TRBD2. The CDR3 spans 15 residues. V shed 2 bases, J shed 0 bases, and the junction held 3 bases outside the gene matches. The CDR3, as DNA: TGTGCCAGCAGTTTACGACTAGCGCTCTCCTACGAGCAGTACTTC. The encoded protein is CASSLRLALSYEQYF.

This clonotype was recorded at least ten times. This sequence joins TRBV4-3 and TRBJ1-6, with 9 bases lining up with TRBD1. The CDR3 covers 15 residues. Germline CDR1 reads LGHNA; CDR2 reads YSLEER. V shed 0 bases, J shed 10 bases, and the junction held 4 bases outside the gene matches. The CDR3 DNA follows: TGCGCCAGCAGCCAAGAGGGACAGGGAACGTCACCCCTCCACTTT. Translation gives CASSQEGQGTSPLHF.

In this sample, this clonotype turned up many times. The V call is TRBV9, the J call TRBJ2-5; 7 bases align to TRBD2. The trim removed 3 bases at V and 4 bases at J, leaving 6 bases unmatched. The CDR3 extends over 14 amino acids. Germline V CDR1 and CDR2: SGDLS, YYNGEE. The CDR3 bases are TGTGCCAGCAGCGCTACGGGGGGTGTAGAGACCCAGTACTTC. The encoded protein is CASSATGGVETQYF.

The CDR3 sequence is CASSLEGYGTPAEAFF. The DNA for the CDR3 is TGTGCCAGCAGCTTGGAAGGGTACGGGACGCCGGCTGAAGCTTTCTTT. The chain carries TRBV5-6 and TRBJ1-1; D is possibly TRBD1 (5 bases). Deletions cut 0 bases from V and 6 bases from J, with 18 bases between. CDR3 length: 16 amino acids. Germline values: CDR1 SGHDT, CDR2 YYEEEE.

The rearrangement joins TRBV6-6 to TRBJ2-7, with D possibly being TRBD2 (6 bases). The CDR3 has 11 residues. V lost 8 bases, J lost 3 bases, and 8 bases lay in between. The germline V gene has CDR1 MNHNY and CDR2 SVGAGI (reference sequence). This chain's CDR3 is CASQGGYEQYF. CDR3 sequence (DNA): TGTGCCAGCCAGGGAGGCTACGAGCAGTACTTC.

This clonotype was counted only a few times. The chain joins TRBV15 to TRBJ1-1, with D possibly matching TRBD1 (5 bases). The CDR3 is made up of 15 amino acids. Germline CDR1 reads LNHNV; CDR2 reads YYDKDF (reference sequence). The ends were cut back, 5 bases at V and 0 bases at J, with 13 bases in the middle. DNA for the CDR3: TGTGCCACCAGCTCCCGGGGCGCACTGAACACTGAAGCTTTCTTT. This translates into CATSSRGALNTEAFF.

The table lists this clonotype with many counts. This chain links TRBV5-1 with TRBJ2-5, with D perhaps matching TRBD2 (7 bases). The V and J ends lost 5 bases and 2 bases respectively, with 16 bases between them. The germline CDR1 and CDR2 sequences are SGHRS and YFSETQ. The CDR3 consists of 15 residues. The CDR3 protein is CASRVRGGDQETQYF. The CDR3 nucleotides are TGCGCCAGCAGAGTACGAGGGGGGGATCAAGAGACCCAGTACTTC.

This clonotype was counted many times. The DNA of the CDR3 is TGTGCCAGCTCACCAGGAGAGAGTCCCTACGAGCAGTACTTC. Its translation is CASSPGESPYEQYF. The chain couples TRBV18 to TRBJ2-7; unclear D gene. The CDR3 runs 14 residues. Trimming pared 2 bases from V and 2 bases from J, leaving 10 bases between. CDR1 is KGHSH and CDR2 is LQKENI in the germline V gene. The entire variable domain, with the rest obtained from reference TRBV18 and TRBJ2-7, is as follows: NAGVMQNPRHLVRRRGQEARLRCSPMKGHSHVYWYRQLPEEGLKFMVYLQKENIIDESGMPKERFSAEFPKEGPSILRIQQVVRGDSAAYFCASSPGESPYEQYFGPGTRLTVT.